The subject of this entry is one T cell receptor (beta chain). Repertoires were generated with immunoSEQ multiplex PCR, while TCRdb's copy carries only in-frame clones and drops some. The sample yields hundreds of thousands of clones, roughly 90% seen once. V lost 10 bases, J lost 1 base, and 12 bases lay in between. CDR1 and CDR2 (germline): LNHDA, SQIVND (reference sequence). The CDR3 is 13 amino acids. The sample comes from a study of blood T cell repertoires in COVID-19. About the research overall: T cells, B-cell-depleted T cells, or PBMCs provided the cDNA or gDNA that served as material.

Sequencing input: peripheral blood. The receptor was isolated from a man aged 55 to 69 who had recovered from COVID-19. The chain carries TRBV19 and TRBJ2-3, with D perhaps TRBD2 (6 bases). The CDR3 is CATERVGTDTQYF. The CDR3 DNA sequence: TGTGCCACTGAGCGGGTAGGCACAGATACGCAGTATTTT.